Sequencing of this TCR beta chain was carried out in a study of Graves' ophthalmopathy and Graves' hyperthyroidism. From RNA, the CDR3 regions of TCR beta chains were amplified and sequenced. The first-round RT-PCR employed HTBI primers together with the Qiagen OneStep RT-PCR kit. A multiplex PCR was then performed as the second round. TCRdb redid the calling of the multiplex PCR reads with MiXCR, one entry per CDR3 protein. The sample has some 390,000 distinct CDR3 sequences; approximately 20% are singletons. Pregnancy or lactation, uncontrolled infections and other autoimmune diseases were grounds for excluding patients. Clinical symptoms, serum thyroxine, TRAb, thyroid ultrasound and orbital computed tomography formed the basis of diagnosis. Study-wide results and caveats: A 13-signature model separated ophthalmopathy from stable hyperthyroidism, reaching about 88% sensitivity and less than 82% specificity cross-validated. The model predicted ophthalmopathy progression with roughly 70% sensitivity and around 72% specificity.

This clonotype was seen many times. Its antigen remains unknown. The sequenced sample consisted of peripheral blood. This clonotype was sampled from a woman aged 18-29 years with Graves' ophthalmopathy.

CDR3 residues: CASSVLQSSYEQYF. The CDR3 region has the DNA TGTGCCAGCAGTGTACTTCAAAGCTCCTACGAGCAGTACTTC. The chain links TRBV6-5 to TRBJ2-7; D unresolved. CDR1 is MNHEY and CDR2 is SVGAGI in the germline V gene. V lost 5 bases and J lost 0, with 11 bases in between. CDR3 length: 14 residues.